The T cell receptor (beta chain) under discussion was sequenced for a study of blood T cell repertoires in COVID-19. As for the study in general: Italy, Spain and the United States were the sources of the convalescent and acute COVID-19 samples.

Using immunoSEQ multiplex PCR, the repertoire was profiled, and TCRdb retains in-frame clones only, with some absent. The profile shows a few hundred thousand clones, around 87% of them singletons. The ends lost 5 bases at V and 2 bases at J; junction bases unmatched: 9. The CDR3 has 16 residues. The germline V gene encodes CDR1 MNHEY and CDR2 SMNVEV (reference sequence). The source material was peripheral blood. The clonotype was recovered from a woman between 45 and 60 years old who had recovered from COVID-19. The chain is built from TRBV27 and TRBJ2-3; 8 bases align to TRBD2. In DNA, the CDR3 is TGTGCCAGCAGTCACCTCCTAGCGGGTAACACAGATACGCAGTATTTT. It specifies CASSHLLAGNTDTQYF.